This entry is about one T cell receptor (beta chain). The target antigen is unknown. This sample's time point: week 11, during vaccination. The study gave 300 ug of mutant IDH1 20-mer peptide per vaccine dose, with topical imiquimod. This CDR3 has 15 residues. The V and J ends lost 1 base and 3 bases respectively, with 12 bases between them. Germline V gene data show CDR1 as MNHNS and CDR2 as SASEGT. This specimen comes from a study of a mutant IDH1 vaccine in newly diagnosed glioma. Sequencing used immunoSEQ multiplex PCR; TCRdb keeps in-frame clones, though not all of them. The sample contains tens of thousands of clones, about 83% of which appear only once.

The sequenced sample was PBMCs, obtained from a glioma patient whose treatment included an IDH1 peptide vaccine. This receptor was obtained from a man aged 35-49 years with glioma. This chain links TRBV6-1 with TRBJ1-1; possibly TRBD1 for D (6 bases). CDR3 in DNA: TGTGCCAGCAGTGAAGTTGGGGGCGCAGACACTGAAGCTTTCTTT. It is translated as CASSEVGGADTEAFF.